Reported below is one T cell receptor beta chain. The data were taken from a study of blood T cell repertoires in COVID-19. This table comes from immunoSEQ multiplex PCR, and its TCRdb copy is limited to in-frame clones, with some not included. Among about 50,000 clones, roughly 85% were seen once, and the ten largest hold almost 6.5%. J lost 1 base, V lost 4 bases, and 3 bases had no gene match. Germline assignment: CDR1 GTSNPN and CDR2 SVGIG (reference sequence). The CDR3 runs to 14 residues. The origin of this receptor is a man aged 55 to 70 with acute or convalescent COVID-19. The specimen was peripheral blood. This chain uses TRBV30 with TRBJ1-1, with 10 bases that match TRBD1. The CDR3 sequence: CAWTGTGANTEAFF. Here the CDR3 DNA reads TGTGCCTGGACCGGGACAGGGGCGAACACTGAAGCTTTCTTT.